The rows below give T cell receptor beta chains drawn from one sample of a study of shared clonotypes between healthy human individuals. The protocol was immunoSEQ multiplex PCR, while the TCRdb copy is restricted to in-frame clones and leaves out a portion. This sample has 2 million to 3 million clones; over 85% occur once, and the top ten carry more than 0.12%. Sequences were obtained from naive CD4+ T cells sorted from blood. The receptors were sampled from a man between 18 and 29 years old in good health. CDR3s include the opening cysteine and the closing phenylalanine or tryptophan. Fields, in order: CDR3 DNA, CDR3 protein, J gene, D gene, V gene. D genes are given only for firm matches.

DNA: TGTGCCAGTGAGCAGGACAGAGTGCAGTCACCCCTCCACTTT; CDR3: CASEQDRVQSPLHF; J: TRBJ1-6; D: .; V: TRBV6-1
DNA: TGTGCCAGTAGCACCGGTCAGGGTAGGATCCACGAGCAGTACTTC; CDR3: CASSTGQGRIHEQYF; J: TRBJ2-7; D: .; V: TRBV19
DNA: TGTGCCAGCAGGACACCGGGACAGGGGGAGTACTTC; CDR3: CASRTPGQGEYF; J: TRBJ2-7; D: TRBD1; V: TRBV6-6
DNA: TGTGCCTGGAGCCCCGGTCCCGGCGAGCAGTACTTC; CDR3: CAWSPGPGEQYF; J: TRBJ2-7; D: .; V: TRBV30
DNA: TGTGCCAGCAGTCGACTAGCGGGAGTCACAGATACGCAGTATTTT; CDR3: CASSRLAGVTDTQYF; J: TRBJ2-3; D: TRBD2; V: TRBV2
DNA: TGTGCCAGCTCACCGGGCCCGGGAGAGACCCAGTACTTC; CDR3: CASSPGPGETQYF; J: TRBJ2-5; D: .; V: TRBV18
DNA: TGCGCCAGCAGCTTTCAGGGTTTCGGAGCAGATACGCAGTATTTT; CDR3: CASSFQGFGADTQYF; J: TRBJ2-3; D: .; V: TRBV5-1
DNA: TGTGCCTGGACGGGGCGAGGGGATTCACCCCTCCACTTT; CDR3: CAWTGRGDSPLHF; J: TRBJ1-6; D: .; V: TRBV30
DNA: TGTGCCAGCAGCTTGGCGGGACTAGCAGATTACAATGAGCAGTTCTTC; CDR3: CASSLAGLADYNEQFF; J: TRBJ2-1; D: TRBD2; V: TRBV7-9
DNA: TGCGCCAGCAGCCAATCAGGGGTTTTGGACACTGAAGCTTTCTTT; CDR3: CASSQSGVLDTEAFF; J: TRBJ1-1; D: .; V: TRBV4-1
DNA: TGCGCCAGCAGCCGACTAGAGGCAAATGAGCAGTTCTTC; CDR3: CASSRLEANEQFF; J: TRBJ2-1; D: .; V: TRBV5-1
DNA: TGCGCCAGCAGCCAAGTGGCGGCTAGCGTGCATGAGCAGTTCTTC; CDR3: CASSQVAASVHEQFF; J: TRBJ2-1; D: .; V: TRBV4-3
DNA: TGTGCCAGTAGTATATTCCCCGGACGCCATTCAGGATATACGCAGTATTTT; CDR3: CASSIFPGRHSGYTQYF; J: TRBJ2-3; D: .; V: TRBV19
DNA: TGCGCCAGCAGCCGCGGACTAGCGGGAGATACGCAGTATTTT; CDR3: CASSRGLAGDTQYF; J: TRBJ2-3; D: TRBD2; V: TRBV5-1
DNA: TGTGCCAGCACTTTGTCGACTGGGGGAAACACCATATATTTT; CDR3: CASTLSTGGNTIYF; J: TRBJ1-3; D: .; V: TRBV7-2
DNA: TGTGCCAGCAGCCGTACGACTAGCGGGGTGGGCGAGCAGTACTTC; CDR3: CASSRTTSGVGEQYF; J: TRBJ2-7; D: TRBD2; V: TRBV6-5
DNA: TGTGCCAGCAGTTCCTGGGGGGGTAATGTCGACGAGCAGTACTTC; CDR3: CASSSWGGNVDEQYF; J: TRBJ2-7; D: TRBD2; V: TRBV7-9
DNA: TGTGCCAGCAGTGAAGGGGGGAAGAGCACTGAAGCTTTCTTT; CDR3: CASSEGGKSTEAFF; J: TRBJ1-1; D: .; V: TRBV6-1
DNA: TGTGCCAGCAGCTGGGGCGGGACTAGCGGCTCCTACGAGCAGTACTTC; CDR3: CASSWGGTSGSYEQYF; J: TRBJ2-7; D: TRBD2; V: TRBV7-8
DNA: TGTGCCAGCAGTTGGGGGAACTGGGACAGGGATAACACCGGGGAGCTGTTTTTT; CDR3: CASSWGNWDRDNTGELFF; J: TRBJ2-2; D: TRBD1; V: TRBV2